Presented here are 15 T cell receptor beta chains from one specimen sequenced in a study of shared clonotypes between healthy human individuals. As defined, naive CD8 cells were CD45RO-negative and positively selected for CCR7, with terminally differentiated effector memory CD45RA+ cells excluded. Clones were sequenced by immunoSEQ multiplex PCR, and TCRdb holds only the in-frame ones, with some missing. The data show around 2,000,000 clones, about 93% seen once. What was sequenced was naive CD8+ T cells from PBMCs. The receptors here all came from a man between 18 and 29 years old in good health. Some clones in this sample may be carry-over from other donors' samples.

The chain links TRBV19 to TRBJ1-5; 7 bases line up with TRBD1. Per the germline V gene, CDR1 is LNHDA and CDR2 is SQIVND (reference sequence). There are 15 residues in the CDR3. V lost 4 bases and J lost 7; bases outside the gene matches: 10. Here the CDR3 reads CASSTRQGVGQPQHF. The CDR3 DNA reads TGTGCCAGTAGTACGCGACAGGGAGTAGGACAGCCCCAGCATTTT. The variable domain in full, completed from reference TRBV19 and TRBJ1-5, reads DGGITQSPKYLFRKEGQNVTLSCEQNLNHDAMYWYRQDPGQGLRLIYYSQIVNDFQKGDIAEGYSVSREKKESFPLTVTSAQKNPTAFYLCASSTRQGVGQPQHFGDGTRLSIL.

In regard to this clone: In the same sample, other DNA sequences code for this CDR3. The V call is TRBV27, the J call TRBJ1-1; D gene uncertain. The CDR3 spans 14 residues. The germline V gene encodes CDR1 MNHEY and CDR2 SMNVEV (reference sequence). V lost 6 bases and J 0 bases, leaving 11 bases between the germline ends. CDR3 DNA: TGTGCCAGCAGCCTTCTCGGGGTGAACACTGAAGCTTTCTTT. It codes for CASSLLGVNTEAFF.

The chain joins TRBV11-3 to TRBJ2-6; no clear D gene. The CDR3 runs to 16 residues. Trimming removed 4 bases from V and 0 bases from J, with 10 bases in between. The germline gives CDR1 SGHNT, CDR2 YENEEA. CDR3: CASSWAVLSGANVLTF. The CDR3, as DNA: TGTGCCAGCAGCTGGGCGGTCCTCTCTGGGGCCAACGTCCTGACTTTC.

The CDR3 DNA follows: TGTGCCAGCAGTTCCGACAGCCTTTTAGGGAATGAGCAGTTCTTC. Translating gives CASSSDSLLGNEQFF. The rearrangement joins TRBV7-3 to TRBJ2-1, with D tentatively TRBD1 (5 bases). The CDR3 is 15 amino acids. The germline CDR1 and CDR2 sequences are SGHTA and FQGTGA. Trimming pared 6 bases from V and 7 bases from J, leaving 19 bases between. The full variable domain, completed using reference TRBV7-3 and TRBJ2-1, is GAGVSQTPSNKVTEKGKYVELRCDPISGHTALYWYRQSLGQGPEFLIYFQGTGAADDSGLPNDRFFAVRPEGSVSTLKIQRTERGDSAVYLCASSSDSLLGNEQFFGPGTRLTVL.

The CDR3 DNA is TGTGCCAGCAGCAACCGTACGAGGGGCTCCTACAATGAGCAGTTCTTC. It yields the protein CASSNRTRGSYNEQFF. The J gene is TRBJ2-1, the V gene TRBV9; D is tentatively TRBD1 or TRBD2 (5 bases each). V was cut by 4 bases and J by 0 bases, with 14 bases left in between. The CDR3 runs 16 residues. Germline V lookup: CDR1 SGDLS, CDR2 YYNGEE.

The J gene is TRBJ2-7, the V gene TRBV5-6, with D maybe TRBD1 (5 bases). Trimming shortened V by 4 bases and J by 5 bases, and 16 bases separated the two germline ends. The CDR3 spans 14 residues. CDR1 is SGHDT and CDR2 is YYEEEE in the germline V gene. The CDR3 coding sequence is TGTGCCAGCAGCCAGGGTGGTCGGATCCACGAGCAGTACTTC. Translated, it gives CASSQGGRIHEQYF.

This chain connects TRBV29-1 to TRBJ2-1; possibly TRBD2 for D (6 bases). The CDR3 is 15 amino acids. V shed 3 bases and J shed 2 bases, with 14 bases lying between them. Germline CDR1 and CDR2: SQVTM and ANQGSEA. The CDR3 sequence: CSVERRGGPYNEQFF. The DNA of the CDR3 is TGCAGCGTTGAGCGGCGGGGAGGACCCTACAATGAGCAGTTCTTC.

The V call is TRBV6-4, the J call TRBJ2-7, with 16 bases lining up with TRBD2. V shed 3 bases and J 7 bases; nucleotides not matched to a gene: 15. The germline V gene has CDR1 MRHNA and CDR2 SNTAGT. This CDR3 is 19 amino acids long. CDR3 DNA: TGTGCCAGCAGTGAAATATTAAGGGGACTAGCGGGAGGGCAAGGGGAGCAGTACTTC. It is translated as CASSEILRGLAGGQGEQYF.

A single count supports this clone. The V call is TRBV9, the J call TRBJ2-1; 10 nucleotides line up with TRBD2. J was trimmed by 7 bases and V by 1 base; bases with no gene match: 8. Germline-derived CDR1 and CDR2 are SGDLS and YYNGEE. This CDR3 region has 16 residues. CDR3 bases: TGTGCCAGCAGCGTAAGCGGGAGGGTTCAGGGAAATGAGCAGTTCTTC. Translated: CASSVSGRVQGNEQFF.

The V gene is TRBV2, the J gene TRBJ2-2; D tentatively fits TRBD1 or TRBD2 (5 bases each). This CDR3 is 17 amino acids long. Trimming cost V 7 bases and J 6 bases, with 24 bases left between them. Germline CDR1 is SNHLY and CDR2 is FYNNEI. The DNA of the CDR3 is TGTGCCAGCATTAATCCTGGGGGAATTCGTAAGTCCGGGGAGCTGTTTTTT. It translates to CASINPGGIRKSGELFF.

Concerning this clone itself: Other nucleotide sequences in the sample specify the same CDR3. The chain is built from TRBV18 and TRBJ2-5, with D tentatively TRBD1 or TRBD2 (5 bases each). The V end was cut by 6 bases, the J end by 5 bases, with 13 bases between. Germline-derived CDR1 and CDR2 are KGHSH and LQKENI. The CDR3 sequence is 13 residues long. This chain's CDR3 is CASSPDRGETQYF. The CDR3 bases are TGTGCCAGCTCTCCGGACCGGGGCGAGACCCAGTACTTC.

The table lists this clone with a count of one. The rearrangement joins TRBV6-1 to TRBJ1-1; 11 bases line up with TRBD1. Germline-derived CDR1 and CDR2 are MNHNS and SASEGT. The CDR3 spans 14 residues. J gave up 3 bases and V 8 bases, and 5 bases lay outside the gene matches. The CDR3 region has the DNA TGTGCCAGCGGACAGGGGGCCCTGTACACTGAAGCTTTCTTT. Amino acids: CASGQGALYTEAFF.

The chain carries TRBV11-1 and TRBJ1-2; 8 bases align to TRBD1. The CDR3 extends over 14 amino acids. From germline, CDR1 is SGHAT and CDR2 FQDESV (reference sequence). J gave up 6 bases and V 4 bases, and 7 bases lay outside the gene matches. CDR3 residues: CASSSLTGVDGYTF. CDR3 DNA: TGTGCCAGCAGCTCACTGACAGGGGTCGATGGCTACACCTTC.

CDR3 sequence reads: CASSTGTTDSYEQYF. The CDR3 DNA is TGTGCCAGCAGCACCGGGACCACCGACTCCTACGAGCAGTACTTC. This chain uses TRBV28 with TRBJ2-7; D assignment may be TRBD1 or TRBD2 (5 bases each). CDR1 and CDR2 (germline): MDHEN, SYDVKM. The germline V and J ends were trimmed by 6 bases and 0 bases, with 15 bases remaining between them. This CDR3 spans 15 amino acids.

This chain connects TRBV4-2 to TRBJ1-2; D is possibly TRBD1 (5 bases). V was pared by 2 bases and J by 4 bases, with 11 bases between. The CDR3 is 14 residues long. Germline CDR1 LGHNA, CDR2 YNFKEQ. In nucleotides, the CDR3 is TGTGCCAGCAGCCAACAGACAGTACTCTATGGCTACACCTTC. It yields the protein CASSQQTVLYGYTF.